The entry below describes one T cell receptor beta chain. Antigen specificity is unknown. This CDR3 has 17 residues. Germline V gene sequence: CDR1 SGHRS, CDR2 YFSETQ. With 3 bases clipped from V and 6 bases from J, the junction kept 12 bases outside the gene matches. The PCR used 60 Vbeta and 13 Jbeta primers. Repertoires were generated with immunoSEQ multiplex PCR, while TCRdb's copy carries only in-frame clones and drops some. The sample has about 120,000 clones, 70% to 80% seen once. The data originate from a study of cytomegalovirus exposure and HLA in healthy donors. General study results and limits: As a later analysis showed, several of the most significant clusters appeared to be linked to common viral pathogens. Earlier analysis found most TCR beta V segments productive about 87% or about 30% of the time.

The gene calls are TRBV5-1 and TRBJ2-1, with 10 bases matching TRBD2. Sequencing used PBMCs. This receptor was identified in a woman between 40 and 50 years old in good health and CMV-seropositive. The chain's CDR3 is CASSSGTRLAGANEQFF. Written as DNA, the CDR3 is TGCGCCAGCAGCTCCGGGACGAGGCTAGCGGGAGCCAATGAGCAGTTCTTC.